The 2 T cell receptor beta chains below all came from one sample that was sequenced in a study of post-analysis software for immune sequencing data. General study findings and limits: TRBV5-6, TRBV5-1 and TRBV20-1 were among roughly 5 TRBV segments more frequent in patients than controls.

cDNA libraries of TCR beta carried unique molecular identifiers. Via MiXCR, TCRdb re-called the PCR reads, giving one row per CDR3 protein. The sample records about 800,000 distinct CDR3 sequences, 30% being singletons. What these receptors recognize is not known. The sample comprised blood. The source is a girl between 5 and 17 years old with multiple sclerosis.

The gene calls are TRBV10-3 and TRBJ2-1; D ambiguous. Between the trimmed V and J ends, which lost 8 bases and 13 bases, there was a span of 15 bases. The length of the CDR3 is 11 residues. Germline values: CDR1 ENHRY, CDR2 SYGVKD. CDR3 coding DNA: TGTGCCATCTCGGAGCACCAAGACCAGTTCTTC. Its protein is CAISEHQDQFF.

There are many counts of this clonotype. This chain's CDR3 is CATLRDRGGTDTQYF. In DNA form, the CDR3 reads TGTGCCACCCTACGTGACAGGGGAGGTACAGATACGCAGTATTTT. This chain connects TRBV18 to TRBJ2-3; TRBD1 aligns across 8 bases. The V and J ends lost 10 bases and 3 bases, in that order; junction bases with no gene match: 12. The CDR3 spans 15 residues. The germline gives CDR1 KGHSH, CDR2 LQKENI.